This is a list of T cell receptor beta chains from one sample in a study of graft-versus-host responses after intestinal transplantation. These TCRs are of unknown antigen specificity. Assay: immunoSEQ multiplex PCR; the TCRdb copy retains only in-frame clones and omits some. The sample yields 85,000 to 90,000 clones, 85% to 95% seen once. This sample comprised unstimulated CD4+ T cells sorted from spleen or lymph node cells, obtained before transplant. The receptor set was obtained from a human donor who was the organ donor for an intestinal transplant. Both conserved end residues are part of each CDR3. A D gene is named only where the DNA matches it firmly. For some rows the clone size is stated as once, few or many, or as a class when expanded; others skip it.

. TRBJ2-5 TRBD1 TRBV6-6 TGTGCCAGCAGTTACCGTAGGGGGCCCGAGACCCAGTACTTC CASSYRRGPETQYF
. TRBJ2-7 . TRBV6-6 TGTGCCAGCACCAAGGCGGCTGCCTCGTACTACGAGCAGTACTTC CASTKAAASYYEQYF
. TRBJ1-3 . TRBV9 TGTGCCAGCAGCGTCGACTCAGGGTCGAACATCTTACACTCTGGAAACACCATATATTTT CASSVDSGSNILHSGNTIYF
. TRBJ1-2 . TRBV4-2 TGTGCCAGCAGCCAAGAGGGCCAGGGATATGGCTATGGCTACACCTTC CASSQEGQGYGYGYTF
. TRBJ1-2 TRBD1 TRBV2 TGTGCCAGCAGTAGGGACAGGGACTATGGCTACACCTTC CASSRDRDYGYTF
. TRBJ1-6 TRBD1 TRBV5-1 TGCGCCAGCAGCTCGACCGGACAGGGTAATTCACCCCTCCACTTT CASSSTGQGNSPLHF
. TRBJ1-2 TRBD1 TRBV28 TGTGCCAGCACCCCCTGGACAGGCAACTATGGCTACACCTTC CASTPWTGNYGYTF
. TRBJ1-6 . TRBV9 TGTGCCAGCAGCGTAGGTTTTACGAGCTCCTATAATTCACCCCTCCACTTT CASSVGFTSSYNSPLHF
once TRBJ2-3 TRBD2 TRBV28 TGTGCCGCCTCTAGCGGGGGGGCGTCGAGCACAGATACGCAGTATTTT CAASSGGASSTDTQYF
once TRBJ2-5 . TRBV5-1 TGCGCCAGCAGCTTGAGCGAAGAGACCCAGTACTTC CASSLSEETQYF
. TRBJ2-7 . TRBV5-4 TGTGCCAGCAGCTTGGCCTCTAGCCTCGCCTACGAGCAGTACTTC CASSLASSLAYEQYF
. TRBJ2-1 . TRBV10-3 TGTGCCATCAGGGTAACCGGGACTCCTTCCTACAATGAGCAGTTCTTC CAIRVTGTPSYNEQFF
. TRBJ1-1 . TRBV19 TGTGCCAGTAGTATAGTCGGGGGCACTGAAGCTTTCTTT CASSIVGGTEAFF
. TRBJ2-1 . TRBV21-1 TGTGCCAGCAACCAGAGGCCCAGCGGATCACTCTTC CASNQRPSGSLF
. TRBJ2-5 . TRBV7-2 TGTGCCAGCAGCCGAATTTCGCGAGACCAAGAGACCCAGTACTTC CASSRISRDQETQYF
. TRBJ2-1 . TRBV10-3 TGTGCCATCAGTGAGTCGAAAACGGGATACAATGAGCAGTTCTTC CAISESKTGYNEQFF
. TRBJ2-3 TRBD2 TRBV11-3 TGTGCCAGCAGCTTGCGCGGGGGGCTCGCAGATACGCAGTATTTT CASSLRGGLADTQYF
. TRBJ1-5 TRBD1 TRBV28 TGTGCCAGTAACGAACAGGGGGTTAGCAATCAGCCCCAGCATTTT CASNEQGVSNQPQHF
. TRBJ2-4 . TRBV28 TGTGCCAGCAGTCTGGCCCGAGGGGGCATTCAGTACTTC CASSLARGGIQYF
. TRBJ1-5 . TRBV27 TGTGCCAGCAGTCTCCCCTTCGGCAATCAGCCCCAGCATTTT CASSLPFGNQPQHF
. TRBJ2-1 . TRBV15 TGTGCCACCAGCGGGAGGACTTCCTACAATGAGCAGTTCTTC CATSGRTSYNEQFF
. TRBJ2-5 TRBD2 TRBV10-3 TGTGCCACTGGAGGGGTAGCGGGAGTCCCAGAGACCCAGTACTTC CATGGVAGVPETQYF
. TRBJ1-2 . TRBV6-1 TGTGCCAGCGGACATTACCTACAGGACTATGGCTACACCTTC CASGHYLQDYGYTF
. TRBJ1-5 TRBD1 TRBV5-1 TGCGCCAGCAGCTTGGGGGGGACAGACAATCAGCCCCAGCATTTT CASSLGGTDNQPQHF
. TRBJ2-1 TRBD1 TRBV10-3 TGTGCCATCAGTGAGTCGATTCCCCCGGACAGGGTCAATGAGCAGTTCTTC CAISESIPPDRVNEQFF
. TRBJ1-4 TRBD1 TRBV28 TGTGCCAGCAGTCAAGGGGGCTCTAATGAAAAACTGTTTTTT CASSQGGSNEKLFF
. TRBJ2-5 . TRBV11-2 TGTGCCAGCAGCTTGGGGGGAGGAGAGACCCAGTACTTC CASSLGGGETQYF
. TRBJ1-2 . TRBV6-6 TGTGCCAGCAAATTCGTAGCTAACTATGGCTACACCTTC CASKFVANYGYTF
. TRBJ2-7 . TRBV11-3 TGTGCCAGCAGCAACGGACAAGTCCCTTCCTACGAGCAGTACTTC CASSNGQVPSYEQYF
once TRBJ1-6 TRBD1 TRBV11-3 TGTGCCAGCAGCCCGGACAGGGGCAATTCACCCCTCCACTTT CASSPDRGNSPLHF
. TRBJ1-5 . TRBV2 TGTGCCAGCAGTGAAGAGGAGGCAGCTAATCAGCCCCAGCATTTT CASSEEEAANQPQHF
. TRBJ1-1 . TRBV14 TGTGCCAGCAGCGAGATGAACACTGAAGCTTTCTTT CASSEMNTEAFF
. TRBJ2-3 TRBD1 TRBV29-1 TGCAGCGTCGAACTTGGGACAGGGGCAGATACGCAGTATTTT CSVELGTGADTQYF
. TRBJ2-7 TRBD1 TRBV11-2 TGTGCCAGCAGCCTCTGGGACAGATCCTACGAGCAGTACTTC CASSLWDRSYEQYF
. TRBJ2-2 TRBD2 TRBV27 TGTGCCAGCAGCCGTAGTAGGACTAGCGCGAACACCGGGGAGCTGTTTTTT CASSRSRTSANTGELFF
. TRBJ2-7 . TRBV21-1 TGTGCCAGCAGCAAAATGACTTCCTACGAGCAGTACTTC CASSKMTSYEQYF
. TRBJ2-2 . TRBV28 TGTGCCAGCAGACAGGGCGCCCATCAGACCGGGGAGCTGTTTTTT CASRQGAHQTGELFF
once TRBJ2-3 . TRBV12-5 TGTGCTAGTACCCCTCCTGGTTTTTTTTCTCACAATGGGGCAGATGGTACGCAGTATTTT CASTPPGFFSHNGADGTQYF